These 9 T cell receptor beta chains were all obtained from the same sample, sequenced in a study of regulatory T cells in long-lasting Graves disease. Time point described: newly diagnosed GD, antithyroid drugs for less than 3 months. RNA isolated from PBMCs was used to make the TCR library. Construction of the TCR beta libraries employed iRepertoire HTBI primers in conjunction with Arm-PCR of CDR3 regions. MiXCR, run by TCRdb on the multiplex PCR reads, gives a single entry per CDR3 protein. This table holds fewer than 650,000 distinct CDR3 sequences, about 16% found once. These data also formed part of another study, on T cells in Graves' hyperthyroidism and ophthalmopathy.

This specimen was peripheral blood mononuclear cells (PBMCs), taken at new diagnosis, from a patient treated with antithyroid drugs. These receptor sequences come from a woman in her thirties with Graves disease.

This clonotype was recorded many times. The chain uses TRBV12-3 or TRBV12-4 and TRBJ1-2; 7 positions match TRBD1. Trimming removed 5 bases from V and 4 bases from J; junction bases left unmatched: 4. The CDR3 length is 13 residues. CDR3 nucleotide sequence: TGTGCCAGCAGTCCGGGACAGCCCTATGGCTACACCTTC. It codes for CASSPGQPYGYTF.

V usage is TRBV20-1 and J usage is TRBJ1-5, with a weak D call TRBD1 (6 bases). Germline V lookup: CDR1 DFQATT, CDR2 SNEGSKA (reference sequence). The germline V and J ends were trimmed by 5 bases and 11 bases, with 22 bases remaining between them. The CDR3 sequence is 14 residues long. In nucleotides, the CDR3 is TGCAGTGCTCATTACCCGGGGGCCCTCTTGACCCAGCATTTT. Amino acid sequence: CSAHYPGALLTQHF.

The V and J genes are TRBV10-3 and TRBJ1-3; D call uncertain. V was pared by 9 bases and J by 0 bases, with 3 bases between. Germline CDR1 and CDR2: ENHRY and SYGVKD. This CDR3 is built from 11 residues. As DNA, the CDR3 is TGTGCCATAGACTCTGGAAACACCATATATTTT. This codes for CAIDSGNTIYF.

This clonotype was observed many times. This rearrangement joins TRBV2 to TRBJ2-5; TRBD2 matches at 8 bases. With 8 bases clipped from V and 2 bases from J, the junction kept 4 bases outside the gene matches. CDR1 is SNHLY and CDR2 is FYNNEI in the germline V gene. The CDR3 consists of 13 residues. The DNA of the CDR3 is TGTGCCAGCCGGGAGGGTTTACAAGAGACCCAGTACTTC. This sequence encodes CASREGLQETQYF.

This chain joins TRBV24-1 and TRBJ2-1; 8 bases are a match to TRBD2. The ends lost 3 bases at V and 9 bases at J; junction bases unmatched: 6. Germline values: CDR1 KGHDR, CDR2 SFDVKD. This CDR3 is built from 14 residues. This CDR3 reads CATSDPSGRAEQFF. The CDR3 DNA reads TGTGCCACCAGTGATCCATCCGGGAGGGCTGAGCAGTTCTTC.

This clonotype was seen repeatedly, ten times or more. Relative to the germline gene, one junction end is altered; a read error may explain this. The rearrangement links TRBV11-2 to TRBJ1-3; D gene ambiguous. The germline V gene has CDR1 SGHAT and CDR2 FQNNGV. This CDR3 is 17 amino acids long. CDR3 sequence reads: CASTLVGRHLSGNTIYF. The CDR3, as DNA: TGTGCCAGCACCTTAGTAGGTCGGCATCTCTCTGGAAACACCATATATTTT. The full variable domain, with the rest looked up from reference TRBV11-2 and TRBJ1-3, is EAGVAQSPRYKIIEKRQSVAFWCNPISGHATLYWYQQILGQGPKLLIQFQNNGVVDDSQLPKDRFSAERLKGVDSTLKIQPAKLEDSAVYLCASTLVGRHLSGNTIYFGEGSWLTVV.

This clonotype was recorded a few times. This CDR3 reads CAWSRRMNQPQHF. CDR3 nucleotide sequence: TGTGCCTGGAGTCGACGGATGAATCAGCCCCAGCATTTT. The chain couples TRBV30 to TRBJ1-5; D gene ambiguous. The CDR3 covers 13 residues. In germline, CDR1 is GTSNPN, CDR2 SVGIG (reference sequence). The ends were cut back, 2 bases at V and 4 bases at J, with 9 bases in the middle.

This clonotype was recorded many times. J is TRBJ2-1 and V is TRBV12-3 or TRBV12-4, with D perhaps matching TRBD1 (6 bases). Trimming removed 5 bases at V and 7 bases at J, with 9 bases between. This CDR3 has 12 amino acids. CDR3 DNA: TGTGCCAGCAGTCAACAGGGAAATGAGCAGTTCTTC. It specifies CASSQQGNEQFF.

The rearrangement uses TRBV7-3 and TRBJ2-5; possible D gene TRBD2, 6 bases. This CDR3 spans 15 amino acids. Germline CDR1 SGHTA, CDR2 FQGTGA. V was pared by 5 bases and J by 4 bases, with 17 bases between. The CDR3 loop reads CASSQVGGQGETQYF. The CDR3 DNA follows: TGTGCCAGCAGCCAGGTGGGGGGTCAAGGAGAGACCCAGTACTTC.